One T cell receptor beta chain is described in this entry. Its matching antigen is unknown. The sample is drawn from a study of Ad26.COV2.S vaccination and SARS-CoV-2 variants. Overall study findings and caveats: Substantial breadth in spike-specific CD8+ and CD4+ T cell responses was reportedly seen after vaccination. Comparability of non-spike TCR breadth was observed across vaccine and placebo recipients. Estimates derived from TCR breadth and depth analyses may have underestimated total T cell responses.

The CDR3 covers 16 residues. Between the trimmed V and J ends, which lost 5 bases and 1 base, there was a span of 16 bases. CDR1 is KGHSH, CDR2 LQKENI, per germline. Here immunoSEQ multiplex PCR was the method, and the copy in TCRdb shows in-frame clones only, minus some. The sample includes around 350,000 clones, approximately 90% seen only once; the top ten take 3.9%. This sequence originates from a human donor who had recovered from COVID-19. The rearrangement joins TRBV18 to TRBJ2-3, with D possibly matching TRBD2 (5 bases). The sequenced sample was peripheral blood, obtained after recovery from COVID-19. In DNA form, the CDR3 reads TGTGCCAGCTCATCGCGGAGCGGCCTAGGCACAGATACGCAGTATTTT. This sequence encodes CASSSRSGLGTDTQYF.